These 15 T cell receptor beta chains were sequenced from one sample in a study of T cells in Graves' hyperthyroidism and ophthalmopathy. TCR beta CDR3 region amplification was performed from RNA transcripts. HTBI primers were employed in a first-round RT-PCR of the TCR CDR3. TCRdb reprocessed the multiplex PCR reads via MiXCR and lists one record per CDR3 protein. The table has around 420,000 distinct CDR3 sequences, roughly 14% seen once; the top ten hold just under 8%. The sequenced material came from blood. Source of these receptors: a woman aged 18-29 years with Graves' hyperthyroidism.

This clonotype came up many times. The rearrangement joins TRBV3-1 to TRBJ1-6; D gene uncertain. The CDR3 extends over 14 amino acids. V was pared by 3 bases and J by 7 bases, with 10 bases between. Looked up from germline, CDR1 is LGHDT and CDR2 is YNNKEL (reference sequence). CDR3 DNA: TGTGCCAGCAGCCACGAGGGAGGGAATTCACCCCTCCACTTT. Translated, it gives CASSHEGGNSPLHF.

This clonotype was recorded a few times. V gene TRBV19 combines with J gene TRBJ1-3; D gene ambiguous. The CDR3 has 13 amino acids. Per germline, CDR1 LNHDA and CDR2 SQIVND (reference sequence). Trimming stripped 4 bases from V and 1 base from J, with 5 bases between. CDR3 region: CASSTLSGNTIYF. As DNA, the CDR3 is TGTGCCAGTAGTACACTTTCTGGAAACACCATATATTTT. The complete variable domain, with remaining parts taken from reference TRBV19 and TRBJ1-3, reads DGGITQSPKYLFRKEGQNVTLSCEQNLNHDAMYWYRQDPGQGLRLIYYSQIVNDFQKGDIAEGYSVSREKKESFPLTVTSAQKNPTAFYLCASSTLSGNTIYFGEGSWLTVV.

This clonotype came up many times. CDR3: CASGAGGQETQYF. The CDR3 coding sequence is TGTGCTAGCGGGGCAGGGGGGCAAGAGACCCAGTACTTC. The chain carries TRBV7-7 and TRBJ2-5, with a possible D match to TRBD2 (8 bases). This CDR3 contains 13 residues. Germline V gene sequence: CDR1 SSHAT, CDR2 FNYEAQ (reference sequence). The full variable domain, rest sourced from reference TRBV7-7 and TRBJ2-5, is GAGVSQSPRYKVTKRGQDVTLRCDPISSHATLYWYQQALGQGPEFLTYFNYEAQPDKSGLPSDRFSAERPEGSISTLTIQRTEQRDSAMYRCASGAGGQETQYFGPGTRLLVL.

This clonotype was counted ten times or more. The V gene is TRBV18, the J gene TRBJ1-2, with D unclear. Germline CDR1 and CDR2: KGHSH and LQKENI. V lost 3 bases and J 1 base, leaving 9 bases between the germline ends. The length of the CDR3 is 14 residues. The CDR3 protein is CASSPYEFNYGYTF. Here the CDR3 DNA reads TGTGCCAGCTCACCCTATGAATTTAACTATGGCTACACCTTC.

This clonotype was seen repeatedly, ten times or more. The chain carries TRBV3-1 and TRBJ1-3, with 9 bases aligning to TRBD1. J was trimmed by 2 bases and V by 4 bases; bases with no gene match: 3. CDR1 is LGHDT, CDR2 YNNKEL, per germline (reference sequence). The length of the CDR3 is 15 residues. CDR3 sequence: CASSPRDRAGNTIYF. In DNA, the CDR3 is TGTGCCAGCAGCCCCCGGGACAGGGCTGGAAACACCATATATTTT.

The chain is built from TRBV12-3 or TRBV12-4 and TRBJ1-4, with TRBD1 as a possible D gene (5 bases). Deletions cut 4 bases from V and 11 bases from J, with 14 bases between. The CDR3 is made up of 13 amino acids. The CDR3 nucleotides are TGTGCCAGCAGTTCATCCAGGGTGGCGAAACTGTTTTTT. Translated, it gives CASSSSRVAKLFF.

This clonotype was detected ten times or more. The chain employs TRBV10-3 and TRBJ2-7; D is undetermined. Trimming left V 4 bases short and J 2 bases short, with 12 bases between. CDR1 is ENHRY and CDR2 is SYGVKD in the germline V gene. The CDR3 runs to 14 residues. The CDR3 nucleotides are TGTGCCATCAGTGCGTGGACGGATACCTACGAGCAGTACTTC. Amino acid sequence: CAISAWTDTYEQYF.

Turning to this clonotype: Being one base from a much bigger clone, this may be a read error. The CDR3 region is CASSPPGRTNGELFF. Here the CDR3 DNA reads TGTGCCAGCTCACCACCGGGGAGGACCAACGGGGAGCTGTTTTTT. J is TRBJ2-2 and V is TRBV18; the D gene is possibly TRBD2 (6 bases). Germline V gene data show CDR1 as KGHSH and CDR2 as LQKENI. V lost 0 bases to trimming and J lost 7 bases, with 12 bases between them. CDR3 size: 15 residues.

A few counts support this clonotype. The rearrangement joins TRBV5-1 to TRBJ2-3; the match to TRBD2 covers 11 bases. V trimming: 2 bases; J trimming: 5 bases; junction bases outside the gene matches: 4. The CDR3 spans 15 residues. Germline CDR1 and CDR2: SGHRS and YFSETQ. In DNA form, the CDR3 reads TGCGCCAGCAGCTTTACTAGCGGGAGTGAAGATACGCAGTATTTT. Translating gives CASSFTSGSEDTQYF.

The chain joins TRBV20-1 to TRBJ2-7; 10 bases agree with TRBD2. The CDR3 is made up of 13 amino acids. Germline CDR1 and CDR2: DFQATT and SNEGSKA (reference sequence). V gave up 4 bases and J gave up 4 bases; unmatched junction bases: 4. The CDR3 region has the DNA TGCAGTGCTACAAGCGGGAGGGGTTACGAGCAGTACTTC. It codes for CSATSGRGYEQYF.

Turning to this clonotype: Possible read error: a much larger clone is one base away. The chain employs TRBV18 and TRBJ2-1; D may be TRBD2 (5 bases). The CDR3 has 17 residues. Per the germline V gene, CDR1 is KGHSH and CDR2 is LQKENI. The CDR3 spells CASSPMIAFDSYNERFF. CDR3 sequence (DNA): TGTGCCAGCTCACCGATGATAGCGTTTGACTCCTACAATGAGCGGTTCTTC.

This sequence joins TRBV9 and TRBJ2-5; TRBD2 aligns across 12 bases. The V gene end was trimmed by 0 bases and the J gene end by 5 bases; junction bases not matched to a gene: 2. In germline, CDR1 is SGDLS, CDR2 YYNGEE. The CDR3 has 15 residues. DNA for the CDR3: TGTGCCAGCAGCGTAGGACTAGCGGGAGAGGAGACCCAGTACTTC. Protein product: CASSVGLAGEETQYF.

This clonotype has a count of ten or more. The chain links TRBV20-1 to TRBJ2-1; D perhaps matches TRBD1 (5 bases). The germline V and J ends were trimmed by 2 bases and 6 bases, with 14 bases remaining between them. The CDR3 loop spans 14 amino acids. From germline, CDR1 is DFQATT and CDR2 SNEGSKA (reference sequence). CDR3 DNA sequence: TGCAGTGCTAGACCGGATCAGGGATTCAATGAGCAGTTCTTC. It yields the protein CSARPDQGFNEQFF.

The CDR3 region has the DNA TGTGCCACGCGACGGGTCTCTGGAAACACCATATATTTT. As protein: CATRRVSGNTIYF. The rearrangement links TRBV13 to TRBJ1-3; D uncertain. The CDR3 has 13 residues. V lost 10 bases to trimming and J lost 0 bases, with 10 bases between them. CDR1 is PRHDT and CDR2 is FYEKMQ in the germline V gene (reference sequence).

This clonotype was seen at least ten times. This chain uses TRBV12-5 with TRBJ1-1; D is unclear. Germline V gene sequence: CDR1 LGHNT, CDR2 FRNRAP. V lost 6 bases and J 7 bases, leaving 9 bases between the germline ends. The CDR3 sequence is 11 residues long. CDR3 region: CASGFPYEAFF. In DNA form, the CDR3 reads TGTGCTAGTGGCTTCCCGTATGAAGCTTTCTTT.